This T cell receptor beta chain stems from a study of blood T cells in healthy people across ages. Trimming took 4 bases from V and 2 from J; bases not matched to a gene: 6. This CDR3 is 17 amino acids long. Germline V CDR1 and CDR2: SNHLY, FYNNEI. Through a sample-barcoded 5' primer and a J-beta primer mix, a second PCR was run for about 6 to 12 cycles. TCRdb re-analysed the 5' RACE reads in MiXCR, keeping a single row per CDR3 protein. Of approximately 1.5 million distinct CDR3 sequences listed, roughly 32% were seen once; the top ten hold approximately 10%. The chain combines TRBV2 with TRBJ2-2; 11 bases match TRBD2. Material: blood. The receptor was isolated from a woman in her 30s in good health. CDR3 residues: CASSVFSGRANTGELFF. In DNA form, the CDR3 reads TGTGCCAGCAGTGTTTTTAGCGGGAGGGCAAACACCGGGGAGCTGTTTTTT.